The source of this TCR beta chain is a study of Graves' ophthalmopathy and Graves' hyperthyroidism. General observations from the study: Prediction of ophthalmopathy progression reached 70.59% sensitivity and roughly 72% specificity. Stable hyperthyroidism and ophthalmopathy were told apart by a 13-signature model, which achieved about 88% sensitivity and 65% to 83% specificity.

Amplified material comprised TCR beta CDR3 regions derived from RNA transcripts. First-round RT-PCR relied on HTBI primers, and a second-round multiplex PCR came next. Each CDR3 protein is one row after TCRdb ran MiXCR on the multiplex PCR reads. The sample has around 1,200,000 distinct CDR3 sequences; 35% to 40% are singletons. Lactation, pregnancy, uncontrolled infections and other autoimmune diseases were all grounds for excluding patients. Regarding this clonotype: The antigen is not known.

The CDR3 has 18 residues. V shed 1 base and J shed 0 bases, with 13 bases lying between them. CDR1 LGHNA and CDR2 YNFKEQ come from the germline V gene. Source material: peripheral blood or thyroid tissue (not recorded which). The sequence was obtained from an adult man with Graves' hyperthyroidism. The rearrangement uses TRBV4-2 and TRBJ1-6; D uncertain. In nucleotides, the CDR3 is TGTGCCAGCAGCCAAGGCGACCCGTGGAGCTCCTATAATTCACCCCTCCACTTT. Residues: CASSQGDPWSSYNSPLHF.